Listed here are 21 T cell receptor beta chains from one sample, sequenced in a study of Ad26.COV2.S vaccination and SARS-CoV-2 variants. Treatment given: roughly 20 received Ad26.COV2.S at low or high dose, single or two shots; about 5 received placebo; per-sample allocation not given. Samples analyzed were those drawn on day 63 after the first vaccine or placebo injection. Produced via immunoSEQ multiplex PCR; TCRdb's table is partial and in-frame only. This table has around 450,000 clones, around 89% appearing once. The starting material was peripheral blood, obtained in a trial of Ad26.COV2.S vaccine versus placebo. These receptors were taken from a person between 18 and 59 years old who received the Ad26.COV2.S COVID-19 vaccine or a placebo.

The sample holds one count of this clone. This CDR3 reads CASSFWTADPETQYF. The CDR3 DNA reads TGTGCCAGCAGTTTCTGGACAGCCGACCCGGAGACCCAGTACTTC. The chain couples TRBV6-2 or TRBV6-3 to TRBJ2-5; D possibly corresponds to TRBD1 (6 bases). The germline V and J ends were trimmed by 4 bases and 5 bases, with 17 bases remaining between them. This CDR3 contains 15 residues. CDR1 and CDR2 from the germline V gene are MNHEY and SVGEGT.

This clone was counted a single time. This chain links TRBV24-1 with TRBJ2-1, with D possibly matching TRBD1 (5 bases). Trimming took off 3 bases at V and 0 bases at J, with 17 bases between the two ends. Germline values: CDR1 KGHDR, CDR2 SFDVKD. The CDR3 runs 18 residues. In DNA form, the CDR3 reads TGTGCCACCAGTGATATGGAGACAGCCTATAGCTCCTACAATGAGCAGTTCTTC. This gives the protein CATSDMETAYSSYNEQFF.

The CDR3 region has the DNA TGTGCCATCAGTGAGTTAGGAAGCTCTGGGGCCAACGTCCTGACTTTC. The encoded protein is CAISELGSSGANVLTF. The V gene is TRBV10-3, the J gene TRBJ2-6; D gene unclear. The CDR3 runs to 16 residues. Per germline, CDR1 ENHRY and CDR2 SYGVKD. V was trimmed by 1 base and J by 0 bases, leaving 7 bases between them.

This sequence joins TRBV19 and TRBJ1-1; D gene ambiguous. This CDR3 is built from 13 residues. V was pared by 5 bases and J by 0 bases, with 7 bases between. In germline, CDR1 is LNHDA, CDR2 SQIVND (reference sequence). CDR3 coding DNA: TGTGCCAGTAGTGGCGCCATGAACACTGAAGCTTTCTTT. It is translated as CASSGAMNTEAFF.

The rearrangement links TRBV11-1 to TRBJ2-1, with D unresolved. CDR1 SGHAT and CDR2 FQDESV come from the germline V gene (reference sequence). Trimming left V 5 bases short and J 1 base short, with 15 bases between. This CDR3 spans 16 amino acids. In DNA, the CDR3 is TGTGCCAGCAGCGTTTCAGTGACCGATTCCTACAATGAGCAGTTCTTC. Amino acids: CASSVSVTDSYNEQFF.

The chain recombines TRBV27 with TRBJ1-6, with D unresolved. The CDR3 sequence is 13 residues long. Germline CDR1 is MNHEY and CDR2 is SMNVEV (reference sequence). The V gene lost 8 bases and the J gene lost 2 bases, with 7 bases spanning the gap. The CDR3 DNA reads TGTGCCAGCGGGAGTACCTATAATTCACCCCTCCACTTT. Translation: CASGSTYNSPLHF.

The J gene is TRBJ1-5, the V gene TRBV28, with TRBD1 identical over 8 bases. CDR3 length: 14 residues. The trim removed 6 bases at V and 8 bases at J, leaving 9 bases unmatched. Per the germline V gene, CDR1 is MDHEN and CDR2 is SYDVKM. This CDR3 reads CASSPTHRGEPQHF. The CDR3 DNA sequence: TGTGCCAGCAGCCCTACTCACAGGGGGGAGCCCCAGCATTTT.

V is TRBV14 and J is TRBJ2-7; 7 positions agree with TRBD1. The CDR3 runs to 15 residues. V lost 4 bases, J lost 1 base, and 7 bases stayed unmatched. Germline-derived CDR1 and CDR2 are SGHDN and FVKESK. CDR3 sequence reads: CASSPHGTASYEQYF. In DNA form, the CDR3 reads TGTGCCAGCAGCCCCCATGGGACAGCTTCCTACGAGCAGTACTTC.

V gene TRBV6-5 combines with J gene TRBJ2-3, with D possibly being TRBD2 (6 bases). The V end lost 8 bases, the J end lost 5 bases, and 20 bases lay between the germline ends. CDR3 size: 15 residues. Germline values: CDR1 MNHEY, CDR2 SVGAGI. The CDR3 nucleotides are TGTGCCAGCGCCGGGGGTGCGGGGTTGGGAGATACGCAGTATTTT. Translating it yields CASAGGAGLGDTQYF.

The chain couples TRBV7-9 to TRBJ1-1; unclear D gene. Trimming took 3 bases from V and 6 from J, leaving 11 bases between them. Germline V lookup: CDR1 SEHNR, CDR2 FQNEAQ (reference sequence). This CDR3 contains 13 residues. The CDR3 DNA reads as TGTGCCAGCAGCTTGACAAGTAACCCTGAAGCTTTCTTT. Its protein is CASSLTSNPEAFF.

The chain has TRBV3-1 (or the pseudogene TRBV3-2) and TRBJ2-7, with TRBD1 matching 8 bases. The V gene end was trimmed by 4 bases and the J gene end by 5 bases; junction bases not matched to a gene: 4. The CDR3 length is 13 residues. The germline V gene encodes CDR1 LGHDT and CDR2 YNNKEL (reference sequence). The CDR3 loop reads CASSRRTGNEQYF. In nucleotides, the CDR3 is TGTGCCAGCAGCCGGCGGACAGGGAACGAGCAGTACTTC.

The chain recombines TRBV25-1 with TRBJ2-3, with 11 bases matching TRBD2. This CDR3 has 17 residues. Germline lookup yields CDR1 MGHDK and CDR2 SYGVNS. Trimming took 4 bases from V and 0 from J; bases not matched to a gene: 6. The CDR3 DNA is TGTGCCAGCAGTGCCGGGACTAGCGGCCACAGCACAGATACGCAGTATTTT. Protein sequence: CASSAGTSGHSTDTQYF.

J is TRBJ2-3 and V is TRBV6-1; 9 bases are a match to TRBD2. The CDR3 runs 15 residues. Germline CDR1 and CDR2: MNHNS and SASEGT. Germline trimming cut 2 bases from V and 6 bases from J; bases unmatched to any gene: 6. CDR3 protein: CASSENRGGVDTQYF. The CDR3 DNA reads TGTGCCAGCAGTGAAAACCGCGGGGGGGTTGATACGCAGTATTTT.

This clone was seen just once. The rearrangement uses TRBV28 and TRBJ2-7; tentative D call: TRBD1 (5 bases). The germline V and J ends were trimmed by 10 bases and 5 bases, with 15 bases remaining between them. This CDR3 has 12 residues. Looked up from germline, CDR1 is MDHEN and CDR2 is SYDVKM. The CDR3 protein is CATRARLDEQYF. CDR3 nucleotide sequence: TGTGCCACCAGGGCCCGCTTGGACGAGCAGTACTTC.

The J gene is TRBJ2-2, the V gene TRBV6-6, with TRBD1 matching over 7 bases. Germline V gene sequence: CDR1 MNHNY, CDR2 SVGAGI (reference sequence). The length of the CDR3 is 15 residues. The ends lost 2 bases at V and 4 bases at J; junction bases unmatched: 4. The chain's CDR3 is CASSYQGQITGELFF. For the CDR3, the DNA is TGTGCCAGCAGTTACCAGGGACAGATCACCGGGGAGCTGTTTTTT.

CDR3: CASRLSRTGHNEQFF. CDR3 sequence (DNA): TGTGCCAGCAGGCTATCCCGGACAGGGCACAATGAGCAGTTCTTC. The J gene is TRBJ2-1, the V gene TRBV27; 8 bases are shared with TRBD1. This CDR3 is built from 15 residues. The V gene's germline CDR1 is MNHEY and CDR2 SMNVEV (reference sequence). Germline trimming cut 6 bases from V and 5 bases from J; bases unmatched to any gene: 9.

V is TRBV6-5 and J is TRBJ2-7; TRBD1 agrees at 7 bases. Germline loops: CDR1 MNHEY, CDR2 SVGAGI. This CDR3 is built from 14 residues. The V and J ends lost 6 bases and 6 bases, in that order; junction bases with no gene match: 11. The CDR3 loop reads CASSKGTAGLEQYF. As DNA, the CDR3 is TGTGCCAGCAGCAAAGGGACAGCTGGGCTCGAGCAGTACTTC.

The chain combines TRBV6-5 with TRBJ1-1, with D possibly TRBD1 on 5 matching bases. The germline CDR1 and CDR2 sequences are MNHEY and SVGAGI. This CDR3 has 11 amino acids. The CDR3 nucleotides read TGTGCGGGGGGTCCGAACACTGAAGCTTTCTTT. Translation: CAGGPNTEAFF.

CDR3 nucleotide sequence: TGTGCCAGCAGCTTAGGGTGGTCAGGGTACGAGCAGTACTTC. This codes for CASSLGWSGYEQYF. The chain employs TRBV7-9 and TRBJ2-7; D perhaps matches TRBD1 (5 bases). CDR1 is SEHNR, CDR2 FQNEAQ, per germline (reference sequence). The V gene lost 1 base and the J gene lost 4 bases, with 11 bases spanning the gap. There are 14 residues in the CDR3.

This rearrangement joins TRBV9 to TRBJ2-5; 7 nucleotides align to TRBD1. The CDR3 runs to 14 residues. Germline V gene lookup returns CDR1 SGDLS and CDR2 YYNGEE. V was clipped by 3 bases and J by 2 bases; unmatched bases: 4. CDR3 nucleotide sequence: TGTGCCAGCAGCGACGACAGGGCTCAAGAGACCCAGTACTTC. Its translation: CASSDDRAQETQYF.

The chain carries TRBV2 and TRBJ2-1; 8 nucleotides align to TRBD1. This CDR3 has 15 amino acids. Germline values: CDR1 SNHLY, CDR2 FYNNEI. The J segment lost 5 bases and the V segment lost 5 bases, leaving 8 bases of the junction unmatched. In DNA, the CDR3 is TGTGCCAGCAGTACCTCGGACAGGGCCCACAATGAGCAGTTCTTC. As protein: CASSTSDRAHNEQFF.